In this sample, the clone carrying this T cell receptor (beta chain) turned up many times. Its antigen is currently unknown. The sample originates from a study of Graves' ophthalmopathy and Graves' hyperthyroidism. RNA served as the template for amplifying TCR beta CDR3 regions. HTBI-primed first-round RT-PCR preceded second-round multiplex PCR. TCRdb re-analysed the multiplex PCR reads in MiXCR, keeping a single row per CDR3 protein. The sample carries some 350,000 distinct CDR3 sequences, approximately 18% recorded once. Study-level findings and limits: Blood samples also showed most expanded thyroid clonotypes exceeding 0.001 frequency.

Source material: peripheral blood. The origin of this receptor is an adult woman with stable Graves' hyperthyroidism.

CDR3 amino acids: CASSVGAGGPEETQYF. In DNA, the CDR3 is TGTGCCAGCAGCGTAGGGGCAGGGGGACCTGAAGAGACCCAGTACTTC. J is TRBJ2-5 and V is TRBV9, with 7 bases aligning to TRBD1. The CDR3 is made up of 16 amino acids. Trimming took 0 bases from V and 3 from J; bases not matched to a gene: 8. The germline CDR1 and CDR2 sequences are SGDLS and YYNGEE. The full variable domain, its missing parts supplied by reference TRBV9 and TRBJ2-5, is DSGVTQTPKHLITATGQRVTLRCSPRSGDLSVYWYQQSLDQGLQFLIQYYNGEERAKGNILERFSAQQFPDLHSELNLSSLELGDSALYFCASSVGAGGPEETQYFGPGTRLLVL.